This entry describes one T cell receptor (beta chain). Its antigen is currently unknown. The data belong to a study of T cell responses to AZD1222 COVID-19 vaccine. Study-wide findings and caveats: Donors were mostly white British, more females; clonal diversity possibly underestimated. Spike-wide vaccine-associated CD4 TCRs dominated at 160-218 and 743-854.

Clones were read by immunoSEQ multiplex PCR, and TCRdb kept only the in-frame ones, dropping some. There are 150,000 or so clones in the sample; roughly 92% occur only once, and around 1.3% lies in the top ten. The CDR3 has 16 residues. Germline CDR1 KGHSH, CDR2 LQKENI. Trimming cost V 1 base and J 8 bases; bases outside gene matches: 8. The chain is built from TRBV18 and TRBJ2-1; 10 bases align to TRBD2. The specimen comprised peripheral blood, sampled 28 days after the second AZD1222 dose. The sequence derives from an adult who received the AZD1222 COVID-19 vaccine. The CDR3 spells CASSPQGLANGYEQFF. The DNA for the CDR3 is TGTGCCAGCTCACCACAGGGACTAGCGAACGGTTATGAGCAGTTCTTC.